This T cell receptor (beta chain) was identified during a study of a mutant IDH1 vaccine in newly diagnosed glioma (dated by TCRdb to the early 2020s). Study-wide context: Of the approximately 29 treated patients, about 62% were male and about 40% were female, and a mean age of 40.4 years was recorded. Prior to enrollment, standard therapy consisting of radiotherapy alone, temozolomide alone, or radiochemotherapy with temozolomide had been administered to patients, with the combination being received by most patients. Peripheral blood was collected at six visits: V03 (baseline), V05, V07, V10, V12 and V13. For exploratory analyses, approximately 25 treated patients had longitudinal TCRB deep sequencing done wherever samples were available. Summary of the overall study and its limitations: Availability determined which PBMC samples were chosen for TCRB deep sequencing. No apparent relationship was observed between pseudoprogression and alterations in the top peripheral T cell clonotypes detected by TCRB sequencing. Immune responses induced by the vaccine were seen in over 80% of patients across multiple MHC alleles. According to the authors, sample limitations meant that analyses of patient blood samples could not be reproduced.

In the germline V gene, CDR1 corresponds to SGHRS and CDR2 to YFSETQ. V is clipped by 4 bases and J by 0 bases, and the sequence between their germline boundaries is 9 bases long. Inclusive of the bounding cysteine and phenylalanine, the CDR3 is 14 residues long. Only CDR3 DNA is held: 42 bases, read in frame from base 1. This clone has only one observation. The antigen this receptor binds is unknown. No base quality information exists; no much larger clone differs at one position. Reading the label with the study, this specimen's time point is: baseline, week 1 (first vaccination visit). The sample's treatment or condition label, in plain terms: pre-vaccination baseline after standard-of-care therapy. The donors had newly diagnosed IDH1-mutant astrocytomas of WHO grade 3 or 4 that showed loss of nuclear ATRX. The samples were drawn from NOA16, a multicentre, single-arm, open-label phase I trial in Germany that tested a mutant IDH1 peptide vaccine in humans for the first time. Blood drawn at visit V03 was used as the baseline sample for immunogenicity testing. Genomic DNA for TCRB sequencing was extracted from EDTA blood using the DNeasy Blood and Tissue Kit.

Libraries were prepared through the immunoSEQ multiplex PCR assay. Following the manufacturer's protocol, the hsTCRB Kit was used to amplify rearranged TCR beta chain sequences. TCRB libraries were sequenced on an Illumina MiSeq. Processing in the source paper ran as follows. The kit vendor's proprietary platform handled demultiplexing, trimming and gene mapping. Not all clones reach the TCRdb copy of this immuneACCESS table, which keeps in-frame sequences only. Checked studies attribute under half of the gap to unresolved V genes and leave the rest unexplained. The V and J calls and the clone size are those of that table, but D and trimming were determined from the DNA. This sample is represented by around 59,000 clones; about 90% of them were singletons. Roughly 2.5% of the sample is held by the ten biggest clonotypes.

This TCR was recovered from a man aged 45-65 years with glioma. The specimen was PBMCs, collected from a glioma patient treated with radiotherapy, temozolomide or both. The V gene is TRBV5-1 and the J gene is TRBJ2-3; the D gene is possibly TRBD1 or TRBD2, with 5 bases matching each. The DNA sequence follows: TGCGCCAGCAGCGAAGGGGACAGCACAGATACGCAGTATTTT. The translation is CASSEGDSTDTQYF. Reference TRBV5-1 and TRBJ2-3 genes cover what lies past the CDR3, so the full variable domain is KAGVTQTPRYLIKTRGQQVTLSCSPISGHRSVSWYQQTPGQGLQFLFEYFSETQRNKGNFPGRFSGRQFSNSRSEMNVSTLELGDSALYLCASSEGDSTDTQYFGPGTRLTVL.